Below are 7 T cell receptor beta chains sequenced from a single sample in a study of blood T cell repertoires in COVID-19. This table comes from immunoSEQ multiplex PCR, and its TCRdb copy is limited to in-frame clones, with some not included. The data contain 140,000 to 150,000 clones, about nine tenths of them singletons. The sample comprised peripheral blood. The receptors here all came from a woman in her fifties or sixties with acute or convalescent COVID-19.

The chain has TRBV28 and TRBJ2-3, with 10 bases lining up with TRBD2. CDR3 length equals 15 residues. The germline gives CDR1 MDHEN, CDR2 SYDVKM. Trimming at V came to 6 bases and at J to 5 bases, leaving 8 bases not matched to a gene. CDR3 residues: CASSHQRGGEDTQYF. In nucleotides, the CDR3 is TGTGCCAGCAGCCACCAGCGGGGGGGCGAAGATACGCAGTATTTT.

V usage is TRBV5-1 and J usage is TRBJ2-7, with D perhaps TRBD2 (6 bases). Germline lookup yields CDR1 SGHRS and CDR2 YFSETQ. Trimming shortened V by 4 bases and J by 6 bases, and 17 bases separated the two germline ends. CDR3 length: 14 amino acids. DNA of the CDR3: TGCGCCAGCAGCCCCCCGGCGGAGGGGTTCGAGCAGTACTTC. Translation: CASSPPAEGFEQYF.

The rearrangement joins TRBV11-1 to TRBJ2-3, with D possibly TRBD2 on 5 matching bases. CDR3 length: 15 residues. The germline V gene has CDR1 SGHAT and CDR2 FQDESV (reference sequence). The V end lost 3 bases, the J end lost 6 bases, and 16 bases lay between the germline ends. The CDR3 bases are TGTGCCAGCAGCTTGGTGGCGGGCCTGGCGGATACGCAGTATTTT. Its translation: CASSLVAGLADTQYF. Full variable domain (rest looked up from reference TRBV11-1 and TRBJ2-3): EAEVAQSPRYKITEKSQAVAFWCDPISGHATLYWYRQILGQGPELLVQFQDESVVDDSQLPKDRFSAERLKGVDSTLKIQPAELGDSAMYLCASSLVAGLADTQYFGPGTRLTVL.

The count of this clone is one. V is TRBV11-2 and J is TRBJ1-4; D may be TRBD1 (5 bases). The germline V and J ends were trimmed by 0 bases and 6 bases, with 14 bases remaining between them. The CDR3 is made up of 16 amino acids. Germline V gives CDR1 SGHAT, CDR2 FQNNGV. The CDR3 DNA sequence: TGTGCCAGCAGCTTAGATCCCCCTGGGGGGTATGAAAAACTGTTTTTT. Its translation is CASSLDPPGGYEKLFF.

The chain is built from TRBV12-5 and TRBJ2-7; no definite D call. Trimming stripped 0 bases from V and 0 bases from J, with 9 bases between. The CDR3 has 15 residues. Germline lookup yields CDR1 LGHNT and CDR2 FRNRAP. In nucleotides, the CDR3 is TGTGCTAGTGGTTTGGTTGAAGGCGGCTCCTACGAGCAGTACTTC. Amino acids: CASGLVEGGSYEQYF.

This chain uses TRBV19 with TRBJ1-5; D perhaps matches TRBD1 (6 bases). The CDR3 spans 13 residues. Trimming removed 8 bases from V and 5 bases from J, with 13 bases in between. CDR1 is LNHDA and CDR2 is SQIVND in the germline V gene (reference sequence). CDR3 residues: CASATGFHQPQHF. CDR3 sequence (DNA): TGTGCCAGTGCTACAGGGTTCCATCAGCCCCAGCATTTT.

The rearrangement joins TRBV10-1 to TRBJ1-1; no firm D call. Per the germline V gene, CDR1 is WNHNN and CDR2 is SYGVQD (reference sequence). CDR3 length equals 14 residues. V lost 2 bases and J 1 base, leaving 8 bases between the germline ends. CDR3 sequence: CASSEAQENTEAFF. In DNA, the CDR3 is TGCGCCAGCAGTGAGGCTCAGGAGAACACTGAAGCTTTCTTT.